This T cell receptor beta chain was sequenced for a study of T cells after yellow fever vaccination. Looking at the study overall: Low-cell-number fractions were prepared with SMART-Seq v4 Ultra Low Input. Whole-study results and caveats: There was a possibility that FACS-sorted repertoires contained abundant clonotypes contaminating from the bulk population.

TCRdb processed the 5' RACE reads anew with MiXCR; each CDR3 protein has one entry. The sample lists 200,000 to 300,000 distinct CDR3 sequences, roughly 6.2% occurring once. In the case of this clonotype: No antigen is known for it.

The length of the CDR3 is 17 residues. V shed 4 bases, J shed 3 bases, and the junction held 7 bases outside the gene matches. CDR1 and CDR2 (germline): DFQATT, SNEGSKA (reference sequence). The starting material was CD4+ T cells sorted from PBMCs, obtained on the day of the yellow fever booster vaccination. The chain links TRBV20-1 to TRBJ2-3; 16 bases are shared with TRBD2. This receptor was obtained from a man aged 25 to 45 who received the YFV17D yellow fever vaccine. CDR3 in amino acids: CSATPGLAGGRTDTQYF. Here the CDR3 DNA reads TGCAGTGCTACGCCGGGACTAGCGGGAGGGCGGACAGATACGCAGTATTTT.